Listed below are T cell receptor beta chains from one sample, sequenced in a study of blood T cells in healthy people across ages. Each CDR3 protein gets one entry after TCRdb re-called the 5' RACE reads with MiXCR. The data show about 1.8 million distinct CDR3 sequences, around half seen once. Sequenced sample: blood. These receptor sequences come from a woman between 35 and 50 years old in good health. The CDR3 runs from the conserved cysteine through the conserved F or W. The D gene is left open where the match is weak. The size field is filled for only some rows; it gives once, few, many or a size class.

d_gene: TRBD1
v_gene: TRBV13
abundance: NA
j_gene: TRBJ1-2
CDR3nt: TGTGCCAGCAGCTTAGGCAGGGGGCTCGACTATGGCTACACCTTC
CDR3aa: CASSLGRGLDYGYTF

d_gene: TRBD1
v_gene: TRBV7-2
abundance: NA
j_gene: TRBJ1-5
CDR3nt: TGTGCCAGCAGCGTCGGGACAGTAATCCAGCCCCAGCATTTT
CDR3aa: CASSVGTVIQPQHF

d_gene: NA
v_gene: TRBV6-2/TRBV6-3
abundance: NA
j_gene: TRBJ2-3
CDR3nt: TGTGCCAGCAGTTACCTGGACATACGCACAGATACGCAGTATTTT
CDR3aa: CASSYLDIRTDTQYF

d_gene: NA
v_gene: TRBV12-3/TRBV12-4
abundance: NA
j_gene: TRBJ2-3
CDR3nt: TGTGCCAGCACTTTGGGTTCAGGTGGACGGACAGATACGCAGTATTTT
CDR3aa: CASTLGSGGRTDTQYF

d_gene: NA
v_gene: TRBV20-1
abundance: NA
j_gene: TRBJ1-6
CDR3nt: TGCAGTGCTAGAGCACAACAGGGACATTCACCCCTCCACTTT
CDR3aa: CSARAQQGHSPLHF

d_gene: NA
v_gene: TRBV4-3
abundance: few
j_gene: TRBJ2-5
CDR3nt: TGCGCCAGCAGCCAAGATCTCACTACCCAAGAGACCCAGTACTTC
CDR3aa: CASSQDLTTQETQYF

d_gene: TRBD1
v_gene: TRBV6-2/TRBV6-3
abundance: NA
j_gene: TRBJ2-7
CDR3nt: TGTGCCGCCCGTGCCAGGGGGACAGGCGACTACGAGCAGTACTTC
CDR3aa: CAARARGTGDYEQYF

d_gene: NA
v_gene: TRBV7-8
abundance: NA
j_gene: TRBJ2-7
CDR3nt: TGTGCCAGCAGCTTATACCCCTACCCGGGGTTGACCTACGAGCAGTACTTC
CDR3aa: CASSLYPYPGLTYEQYF

d_gene: NA
v_gene: TRBV5-1
abundance: many
j_gene: TRBJ2-7
CDR3nt: TGCGCCAGCAGCTCCTCAGGGACCAGAGGAGAGCAGTACTTC
CDR3aa: CASSSSGTRGEQYF

d_gene: NA
v_gene: TRBV7-3
abundance: few
j_gene: TRBJ2-3
CDR3nt: TGTGCCAGCAGCTTAACGTTTCCTGTTACTAGCACAGATACGCAGTATTTT
CDR3aa: CASSLTFPVTSTDTQYF

d_gene: NA
v_gene: TRBV7-6
abundance: NA
j_gene: TRBJ1-1
CDR3nt: TGTGCCAGCAGCAAACGGGGGGCCGCCGCTGAAGCTTTCTTT
CDR3aa: CASSKRGAAAEAFF

d_gene: TRBD1
v_gene: TRBV9
abundance: few
j_gene: TRBJ2-5
CDR3nt: TGTGCCAGCAGCGTAGGGGGCAGGGGGCAAGAGACCCAGTACTTC
CDR3aa: CASSVGGRGQETQYF

d_gene: NA
v_gene: TRBV7-9
abundance: few
j_gene: TRBJ2-7
CDR3nt: TGTGCCAGCAGCTTAGTGTCGGGGTTTCGATACGAGCAGTACTTC
CDR3aa: CASSLVSGFRYEQYF

d_gene: TRBD1
v_gene: TRBV9
abundance: once
j_gene: TRBJ2-1
CDR3nt: TGTGCCAGCAGCGTAGTCACAGGGGGCTTGGGTGAGCAGTTCTTC
CDR3aa: CASSVVTGGLGEQFF

d_gene: NA
v_gene: TRBV28
abundance: NA
j_gene: TRBJ2-7
CDR3nt: TGTGCCAGCAGTTTACTGAGCGAATACTACGAGCAGTACTTC
CDR3aa: CASSLLSEYYEQYF

d_gene: NA
v_gene: TRBV6-2/TRBV6-3
abundance: NA
j_gene: TRBJ1-2
CDR3nt: TGTGCCAGCAGTTACTTCGATTCCCGCTTTCGTGGCTACACCTTC
CDR3aa: CASSYFDSRFRGYTF

d_gene: NA
v_gene: TRBV4-3
abundance: few
j_gene: TRBJ1-2
CDR3nt: TGCGCCAGCAGCCAAGATGGAGCGGGGGGGGCTGATGGCTACACCTTC
CDR3aa: CASSQDGAGGADGYTF

d_gene: TRBD2
v_gene: TRBV7-7
abundance: few
j_gene: TRBJ2-5
CDR3nt: TGTGCTAGCAGCCCTATCCGGACTAGCGGGGGATCAGAGACCCAGTACTTC
CDR3aa: CASSPIRTSGGSETQYF

d_gene: NA
v_gene: TRBV11-2
abundance: once
j_gene: TRBJ2-5
CDR3nt: TGTGCCAGCAGCTTAGTAGGCGGAAAGGTGACCCAGTACTTC
CDR3aa: CASSLVGGKVTQYF

d_gene: TRBD2
v_gene: TRBV14
abundance: NA
j_gene: TRBJ2-5
CDR3nt: TGTGCCAGCAGCCATCGGGAGGCCAATTTGAGAGAGACCCAGTACTTC
CDR3aa: CASSHREANLRETQYF